The rows below give T cell receptor beta chains drawn from one sample of a study of T cells expressing NK-cell markers. TCRdb reprocessed the 5' RACE reads and reports one entry per CDR3 protein, with no DNA. The sample's table shows around 550,000 distinct CDR3 sequences. Sequencing used blood T cells: a sorted CD56 or NKG2C T cell subset, CD4+ or CD8+ T cells, or bulk PBMC T cells (not recorded which). The source of these receptors is a man aged 18-30 years in good health. Each CDR3 is given with its conserved first and last residue. Fields, in order: J gene, V gene, CDR3 protein.

J gene: TRBJ2-1
V gene: TRBV5-1
CDR3 protein: CASSAGNEQFF

J gene: TRBJ1-6
V gene: TRBV5-1
CDR3 protein: CASSFRSDRRRNSPLHF

J gene: TRBJ1-5
V gene: TRBV5-1
CDR3 protein: CASSLTGKSDQPQHF

J gene: TRBJ2-7
V gene: TRBV4-3
CDR3 protein: CASSQAGTSGTHEQYF

J gene: TRBJ2-1
V gene: TRBV9
CDR3 protein: CASGTGLAGFNEQFF

J gene: TRBJ2-2
V gene: TRBV19
CDR3 protein: CASSIALTGNTGELFF

J gene: TRBJ2-3
V gene: TRBV20-1
CDR3 protein: CSAIRLAGGGTDTQYF

J gene: TRBJ2-1
V gene: TRBV4-1
CDR3 protein: CASSQLAAYNEQFF

J gene: TRBJ2-3
V gene: TRBV5-4
CDR3 protein: CASSSQPGDTQYF

J gene: TRBJ2-1
V gene: TRBV6-2/TRBV6-3
CDR3 protein: CASALTGTPNEQFF

J gene: TRBJ2-2
V gene: TRBV3-1
CDR3 protein: CASSPFTGTGELFF

J gene: TRBJ2-4
V gene: TRBV20-1
CDR3 protein: CSARDYGGRDIQYF

J gene: TRBJ1-5
V gene: TRBV5-1
CDR3 protein: CASSLSGRSNQPQHF

J gene: TRBJ1-4
V gene: TRBV12-3/TRBV12-4
CDR3 protein: CASSRQGRANEKLFF

J gene: TRBJ2-5
V gene: TRBV5-1
CDR3 protein: CASSFTGAYQETQYF

J gene: TRBJ2-3
V gene: TRBV19
CDR3 protein: CASSRLAGETDTQYF

J gene: TRBJ1-5
V gene: TRBV7-2
CDR3 protein: CASSLAHRSGQPQHF

J gene: TRBJ2-7
V gene: TRBV4-3
CDR3 protein: CASSQREGLYEQYF

J gene: TRBJ2-2
V gene: TRBV12-3/TRBV12-4
CDR3 protein: CASSLRLGSGELFF

J gene: TRBJ1-2
V gene: TRBV5-1
CDR3 protein: CASSLAPSGGSDYGYTF

J gene: TRBJ2-1
V gene: TRBV28
CDR3 protein: CASSSEWTGRANEQFF

J gene: TRBJ2-1
V gene: TRBV29-1
CDR3 protein: CSGLLAGAVNEQFF

J gene: TRBJ2-7
V gene: TRBV5-6
CDR3 protein: CASTHRGPPYEQYF

J gene: TRBJ2-5
V gene: TRBV7-8
CDR3 protein: CASSPDPFRETQYF

J gene: TRBJ2-3
V gene: TRBV12-3/TRBV12-4
CDR3 protein: CASSLRKGPTDTQYF

J gene: TRBJ1-2
V gene: TRBV18
CDR3 protein: CASSPGTLPTTDGYTF

J gene: TRBJ1-6
V gene: TRBV7-2
CDR3 protein: CASSSETGWDSPLHF

J gene: TRBJ2-2
V gene: TRBV7-9
CDR3 protein: CASSPPGLAETGELFF

J gene: TRBJ2-5
V gene: TRBV10-3
CDR3 protein: CAITPAGGETQYF

J gene: TRBJ2-3
V gene: TRBV9
CDR3 protein: CASSIPRAGGGSGDTQYF

J gene: TRBJ2-3
V gene: TRBV28
CDR3 protein: CASTGGSSTDTQYF

J gene: TRBJ2-2
V gene: TRBV9
CDR3 protein: CASSVSGVASGNTGELFF

J gene: TRBJ2-5
V gene: TRBV6-2/TRBV6-3
CDR3 protein: CASSYLTSWGETQYF

J gene: TRBJ2-1
V gene: TRBV6-1
CDR3 protein: CASSAGTRSYNEQFF

J gene: TRBJ2-1
V gene: TRBV10-3
CDR3 protein: CAISGSAAQGNEQFF

J gene: TRBJ2-5
V gene: TRBV2
CDR3 protein: CASTSAKWMVGRWETQYF

J gene: TRBJ1-2
V gene: TRBV10-3
CDR3 protein: CATQNNYGYTF

J gene: TRBJ1-1
V gene: TRBV12-3/TRBV12-4
CDR3 protein: CASELNTEAFF

J gene: TRBJ2-1
V gene: TRBV28
CDR3 protein: CASNRGNEQFF

J gene: TRBJ1-4
V gene: TRBV20-1
CDR3 protein: CSARDWTAPTNEKLFF

J gene: TRBJ2-7
V gene: TRBV12-3/TRBV12-4
CDR3 protein: CASSVGGRSVQYF

J gene: TRBJ2-1
V gene: TRBV13
CDR3 protein: CASSLGGSGRANEQFF

J gene: TRBJ2-7
V gene: TRBV29-1
CDR3 protein: CSVPTGTSGSYEQYF

J gene: TRBJ2-5
V gene: TRBV4-3
CDR3 protein: CASSQVPVAGTQYF

J gene: TRBJ2-2
V gene: TRBV19
CDR3 protein: CASSKRTGDTANTGELFF

J gene: TRBJ2-3
V gene: TRBV7-9
CDR3 protein: CASSLSSATDTQYF

J gene: TRBJ2-1
V gene: TRBV20-1
CDR3 protein: CSARDARHEQFF

J gene: TRBJ2-7
V gene: TRBV20-1
CDR3 protein: CSVQDYRDIGTYEQYF

J gene: TRBJ1-1
V gene: TRBV6-1
CDR3 protein: CASRLDRARTEAFF

J gene: TRBJ1-5
V gene: TRBV6-5
CDR3 protein: CASSRPVQSNQPQHF